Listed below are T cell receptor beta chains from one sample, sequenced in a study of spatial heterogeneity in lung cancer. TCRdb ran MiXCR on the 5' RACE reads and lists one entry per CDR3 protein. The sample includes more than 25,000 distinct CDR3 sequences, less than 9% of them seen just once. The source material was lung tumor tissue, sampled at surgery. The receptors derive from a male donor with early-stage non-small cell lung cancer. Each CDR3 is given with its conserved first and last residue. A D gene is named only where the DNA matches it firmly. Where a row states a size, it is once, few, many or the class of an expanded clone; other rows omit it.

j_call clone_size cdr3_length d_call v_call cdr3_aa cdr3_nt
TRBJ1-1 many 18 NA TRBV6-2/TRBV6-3 CASSFVLRGRQLDTEAFF TGTGCCAGCAGTTTCGTCCTGCGCGGCAGGCAACTCGACACTGAAGCTTTCTTT
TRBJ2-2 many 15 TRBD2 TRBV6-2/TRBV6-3 CASTSLAGGAGELFF TGTGCCAGCACCTCCCTAGCGGGGGGCGCCGGGGAGCTGTTTTTT
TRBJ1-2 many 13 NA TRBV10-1 CASSARPVDGYTF TGCGCCAGCAGTGCCCGCCCAGTTGATGGCTACACCTTC
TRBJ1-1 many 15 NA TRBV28 CASSYPGPEPTEAFF TGTGCCAGCAGTTACCCAGGCCCAGAACCCACTGAAGCTTTCTTT
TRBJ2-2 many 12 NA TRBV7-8 CASSFMAGELFF TGTGCCAGCAGCTTCATGGCCGGGGAGCTGTTTTTT
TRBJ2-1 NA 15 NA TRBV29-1 CSVEDWGSSYNEQFF TGCAGCGTTGAAGATTGGGGGAGCTCCTACAATGAGCAGTTCTTC
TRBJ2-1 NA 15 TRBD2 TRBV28 CASRWSSGGRNEQFF TGTGCCAGCCGCTGGTCTAGCGGGGGCAGGAATGAGCAGTTCTTC
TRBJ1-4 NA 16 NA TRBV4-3 CASSQDGRATNEKLFF TGCGCCAGCAGCCAAGACGGTCGCGCAACTAATGAAAAACTGTTTTTT
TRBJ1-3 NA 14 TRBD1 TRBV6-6 CASSRQGARDTIYF TGTGCCAGCAGTCGACAGGGGGCGCGGGACACCATATATTTT
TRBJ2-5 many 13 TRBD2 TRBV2 CASSRGVQETQYF TGTGCCAGCAGCCGGGGGGTTCAAGAGACCCAGTACTTC